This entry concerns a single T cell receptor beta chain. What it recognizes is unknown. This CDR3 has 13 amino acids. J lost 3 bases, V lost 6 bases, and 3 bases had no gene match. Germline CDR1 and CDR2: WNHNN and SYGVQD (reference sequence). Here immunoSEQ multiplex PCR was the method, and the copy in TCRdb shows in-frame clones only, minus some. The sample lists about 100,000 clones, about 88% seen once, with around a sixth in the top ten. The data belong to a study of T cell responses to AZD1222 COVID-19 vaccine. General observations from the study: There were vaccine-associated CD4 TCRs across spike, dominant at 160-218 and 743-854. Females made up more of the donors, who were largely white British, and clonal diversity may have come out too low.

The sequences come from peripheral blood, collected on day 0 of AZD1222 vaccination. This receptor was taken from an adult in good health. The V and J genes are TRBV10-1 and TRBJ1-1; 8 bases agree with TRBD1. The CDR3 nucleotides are TGCGCCAGCAGCTTGACAGGGGACACTGAAGCTTTCTTT. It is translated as CASSLTGDTEAFF.